This is a list of T cell receptor beta chains from one sample in a study of CD8 T cells in Susac syndrome. TCRdb redid the calling of the immunoSEQ multiplex PCR reads with MiXCR, one entry per CDR3 protein. The profile shows tens of thousands of distinct CDR3 sequences, roughly 92% of them singletons. Sequenced sample: CD8+ T cells from PBMCs. The receptors shown here come from a human donor in good health. Both conserved end residues are trimmed from each CDR3. Clone size is shown for a subset of rows, as once, few, many or a class of expanded clone.

clone_size j_call v_call cdr3_length cdr3_aa
- TRBJ2-5 TRBV13 14 ASSLGLEGGQETQY
once TRBJ1-2 TRBV4-3 13 ASSQDRITNYGYT
- TRBJ2-5 TRBV13 15 ASSLGPGLVPGGTQY
- TRBJ2-2 TRBV9 12 ASSVGGRAGELF
- TRBJ2-1 TRBV5-1 15 ASSSHRTGVRYNEQF
- TRBJ1-5 TRBV19 12 ASSMEGTHQPQH
once TRBJ2-7 TRBV12-3/TRBV12-4 10 ASTDDSYEQY
- TRBJ2-7 TRBV10-3 13 AISGNRGQTYEQY
- TRBJ1-6 TRBV5-4 12 ASSKDRGNSPLH
- TRBJ2-7 TRBV4-1 11 ASSQAPANEQY
few TRBJ2-7 TRBV20-1 10 SAITGAYEQY
- TRBJ1-1 TRBV6-5 12 ASEAGTGNTEAF
- TRBJ2-3 TRBV28 12 ASSLHTGPDTQY